The entry below gives a single T cell receptor (beta chain) sequence along with its context. Its antigen is unknown. Assay: immunoSEQ multiplex PCR; the TCRdb copy retains only in-frame clones and omits some. The sample consists of around 110,000 clones, roughly 87% of them appearing once. The CDR3 is made up of 15 amino acids. The V end was cut by 2 bases, the J end by 10 bases, with 20 bases between. Germline V gene sequence: CDR1 SNHLY, CDR2 FYNNEI. The data were taken from a study of graft-versus-host responses after intestinal transplantation. About the study: Tacrolimus plus steroids were given to all recipients for roughly three years, preceded by anti-thymocyte globulin induction.

Overall study results and limits: Across patients carrying graft-donor T cell macrochimerism, allografts held high graft-versus-host to host-versus-graft clonal ratios. Early declines in HvG clones that occurred post-transplant were associated with peak circulating GvH clone levels. In recipient marrow, GvH clones were found, and some appeared first in ileum or blood.

This specimen consisted of unstimulated CD4+ T cells sorted from spleen or lymph node cells, obtained before transplant. The chain joins TRBV2 to TRBJ1-1; D not certain. This clonotype was sampled from a human donor who was the organ donor for an intestinal transplant. The CDR3 DNA sequence: TGTGCCAGCAGTGAAAATCCGGTACGGCGTGTAGGAGCTTTCTTT. Its protein is CASSENPVRRVGAFF.